Each of the 28 T cell receptor beta chains below was sequenced from the same sample in a study of post-analysis software for immune sequencing data. The study, taken as a whole, reports: Compared with controls, patients had more of roughly five TRBV segments, including TRBV5-6, TRBV5-1 and TRBV20-1.

Researchers reported that TCR beta cDNA libraries carried unique molecular identifiers. TCRdb re-analysed the PCR reads in MiXCR, keeping a single row per CDR3 protein. The profile shows hundreds of thousands of distinct CDR3 sequences, approximately 59% of them singletons. Their target antigens are unknown. The sample consisted of blood. The receptors were gathered from a girl aged 2-10 years with multiple sclerosis.

The chain recombines TRBV5-1 with TRBJ2-1, with D unresolved. The CDR3 covers 16 residues. The V gene lost 0 bases and the J gene lost 8 bases, with 18 bases spanning the gap. The V gene's germline CDR1 is SGHRS and CDR2 YFSETQ. CDR3 nucleotides: TGCGCCAGCAGCTTGGCCAGGATCCATGGTCTAGATGAGCAGTTCTTC. It encodes CASSLARIHGLDEQFF.

This chain joins TRBV6-6 and TRBJ1-5; D not certain. V lost 0 bases to trimming and J lost 4 bases, with 10 bases between them. The CDR3 contains 15 residues. From germline, CDR1 is MNHNY and CDR2 SVGAGI (reference sequence). The CDR3 DNA sequence: TGTGCCAGCAGTTACTCAGGGTTTGGAAATCAGCCCCAGCATTTT. It translates to CASSYSGFGNQPQHF.

This clonotype came up a few times. The V and J genes are TRBV15 and TRBJ2-5, with D perhaps matching TRBD1 (6 bases). The germline V gene encodes CDR1 LNHNV and CDR2 YYDKDF (reference sequence). The CDR3 sequence is 14 residues long. V was trimmed by 0 bases and J by 2 bases, leaving 7 bases between them. The DNA of the CDR3 is TGTGCCACCAGCAGAGAGGGGGCACAAGAGACCCAGTACTTC. This translates into CATSREGAQETQYF. The full variable domain, rest sourced from reference TRBV15 and TRBJ2-5, is DAMVIQNPRYQVTQFGKPVTLSCSQTLNHNVMYWYQQKSSQAPKLLFHYYDKDFNNEADTPDNFQSRRPNTSFCFLDIRSPGLGDTAMYLCATSREGAQETQYFGPGTRLLVL.

This clonotype has more than one count but fewer than ten. The chain is built from TRBV30 and TRBJ1-2; D remains ambiguous. In germline, CDR1 is GTSNPN, CDR2 SVGIG (reference sequence). The CDR3 has 11 amino acids. Between the trimmed V and J ends, which lost 2 bases and 8 bases, there was a span of 9 bases. The CDR3 DNA sequence: TGTGCCTGGAGTAGTTCGCAGGGCTACACCTTC. This sequence encodes CAWSSSQGYTF.

J is TRBJ1-5 and V is TRBV4-1, with a weak D call TRBD1 (6 bases). CDR3 length equals 16 residues. Germline V gene lookup returns CDR1 MGHRA and CDR2 YSYEKL. Trimming left V 5 bases short and J 5 bases short, with 19 bases between. CDR3 sequence reads: CASSTQLGQNHQPQHF. CDR3 DNA: TGCGCCAGCAGCACACAGCTTGGACAGAACCATCAGCCCCAGCATTTT.

For the CDR3, the DNA is TGTGCCAGCTCACCTCCGGGAGGAAACTACGAGCAGTACTTC. The encoded protein is CASSPPGGNYEQYF. The V and J genes are TRBV18 and TRBJ2-5; TRBD2 matches at 7 bases. The DNA end favors TRBJ2-7, so the J call may be wrong. Germline V gene lookup returns CDR1 KGHSH and CDR2 LQKENI. There are 14 residues in the CDR3.

The gene calls are TRBV3-1 and TRBJ2-5, with a possible D match to TRBD1 (5 bases). This CDR3 is 14 amino acids long. The V gene's germline CDR1 is LGHDT and CDR2 YNNKEL (reference sequence). The ends were cut back, 0 bases at V and 5 bases at J, with 10 bases in the middle. CDR3 sequence reads: CASSQESRAETQYF. The CDR3 DNA sequence: TGTGCCAGCAGCCAAGAGTCCAGGGCCGAGACCCAGTACTTC.

This clonotype was observed once. This chain uses TRBV29-1 with TRBJ2-7; D ambiguous. The tail of the sequence fits TRBJ2-5 better, so the J call may be wrong. Germline V gene lookup returns CDR1 SQVTM and CDR2 ANQGSEA. CDR3 length: 12 residues. CDR3 nucleotide sequence: TGCAGCGTTGACCGTCAGCAAGAGACCCAGTACTTC. It encodes CSVDRQQETQYF.

This chain links TRBV6-6 with TRBJ2-5; D remains unclear. CDR3 length: 13 residues. V lost 6 bases and J lost 6, with 14 bases in between. Germline CDR1 MNHNY, CDR2 SVGAGI (reference sequence). CDR3 residues: CASSPGSEKTQYF. The DNA of the CDR3 is TGTGCCAGCAGCCCGGGCTCCGAGAAGACCCAGTACTTC.

This clonotype was seen a few times. This chain uses TRBV20-1 with TRBJ2-5; D remains unclear. V was shortened by 1 base and J by 2 bases, with 11 bases between the two germline ends. Per the germline V gene, CDR1 is DFQATT and CDR2 is SNEGSKA (reference sequence). This CDR3 has 14 residues. The CDR3 region is CSARVRFGQETQYF. CDR3 sequence (DNA): TGCAGTGCTAGAGTTAGGTTCGGACAAGAGACCCAGTACTTC.

This clonotype was seen repeatedly, ten times or more. The junction departs from germline at one end; a sequencing error may be responsible. The chain links TRBV5-1 to TRBJ2-1; TRBD2 agrees at 13 bases. The germline V gene has CDR1 SGHRS and CDR2 YFSETQ. The CDR3 sequence is 15 residues long. The CDR3 spells CASSSLAGGGNEQFF. CDR3 nucleotide sequence: TGTGCCAGCAGCTCACTAGCGGGAGGGGGTAATGAGCAGTTCTTC.

The genes are TRBV5-1 and TRBJ2-5; D unresolved. This CDR3 has 13 residues. The V gene's germline CDR1 is SGHRS and CDR2 YFSETQ. Trimming removed 1 base at V and 1 base at J, with 5 bases between. In DNA, the CDR3 is TGCGCCAGCAGCTTGACGGCCCAAGAGACCCAGTACTTC. This gives the protein CASSLTAQETQYF.

The rearrangement joins TRBV7-3 to TRBJ2-1; D tentatively reads TRBD1 or TRBD2 (6 bases each). The CDR3 runs 14 residues. CDR1 SGHTA and CDR2 FQGTGA come from the germline V gene. V was cut by 1 base and J by 5 bases, with 9 bases left in between. CDR3 loop: CASSLNRGDNEQFF. The DNA for the CDR3 is TGTGCCAGCAGCTTAAATAGGGGGGACAATGAGCAGTTCTTC.

The chain recombines TRBV30 with TRBJ1-5; D is ambiguous. CDR1 GTSNPN and CDR2 SVGIG come from the germline V gene (reference sequence). The V and J ends lost 3 bases and 6 bases respectively, with 9 bases between them. The length of the CDR3 is 12 residues. The CDR3 spells CAWSLKAQPQHF. The CDR3 DNA reads TGTGCCTGGAGCCTAAAGGCTCAGCCCCAGCATTTT.

This sequence joins TRBV20-1 and TRBJ1-2; no reliable D call. The CDR3 contains 14 residues. The V end was cut by 1 base, the J end by 0 bases, with 9 bases between. From germline, CDR1 is DFQATT and CDR2 SNEGSKA (reference sequence). The CDR3 bases are TGCAGTGCTAGAGGAGGGTCCTCTAACTATGGCTACACCTTC. It yields the protein CSARGGSSNYGYTF.

This clonotype was detected only once. At one end, the junction sequence differs from germline, possibly due to a read error. The chain joins TRBV7-7 to TRBJ2-2, with D maybe TRBD1 (5 bases). Germline CDR1 is SSHAT and CDR2 is FNYEAQ (reference sequence). The CDR3 contains 15 residues. The CDR3 nucleotides are TGTGCTAGCAGCTTAGGAGCCCAGGGAACCGGGGAGCTGTTTTTT. This gives the protein CASSLGAQGTGELFF.

This clonotype turned up a few times. The CDR3 bases are TGCGCCAGCAGTGCGGGACCCACAGATACGCAGTATTTT. Translating it yields CASSAGPTDTQYF. V and J are TRBV10-2 and TRBJ2-3, with D perhaps given as TRBD1 or TRBD2 (5 bases each). Trimming took 4 bases from V and 2 from J, leaving 7 bases between them. Germline V lookup: CDR1 WSHSY, CDR2 SAAADI. CDR3 length: 13 residues.

V is TRBV27 and J is TRBJ2-2; D uncertain. There are 14 residues in the CDR3. Germline values: CDR1 MNHEY, CDR2 SMNVEV (reference sequence). V was pared by 7 bases and J by 1 base, with 10 bases between. CDR3 in amino acids: CASTLRVNTGELFF. In DNA, the CDR3 is TGTGCCAGCACCCTACGCGTGAACACCGGGGAGCTGTTTTTT.

The CDR3 nucleotides are TGTGCCAGCAGGGAGGGACAGGGCGATCTAGCCAAAAACATTCAGTACTTC. As protein: CASREGQGDLAKNIQYF. The rearrangement uses TRBV6-1 and TRBJ2-4; TRBD1 matches at 9 bases. The CDR3 contains 17 residues. V shed 6 bases and J 0 bases; nucleotides not matched to a gene: 9. Germline lookup yields CDR1 MNHNS and CDR2 SASEGT.

The CDR3 DNA reads as TGTGCCAGCAGCTTGGATAGGATCTACGAGCAGTACTTC. Translation: CASSLDRIYEQYF. V usage is TRBV7-2 and J usage is TRBJ2-7; the D is unclear. The CDR3 loop spans 13 amino acids. Trimming left V 3 bases short and J 3 bases short, with 9 bases between. Looked up from germline, CDR1 is SGHTA and CDR2 is FQGNSA. Full variable domain (rest looked up from reference TRBV7-2 and TRBJ2-7): GAGVSQSPSNKVTEKGKDVELRCDPISGHTALYWYRQSLGQGLEFLIYFQGNSAPDKSGLPSDRFSAERTGGSVSTLTIQRTQQEDSAVYLCASSLDRIYEQYFGPGTRLTVT.

In the case of this clonotype: A read error may produce the germline difference seen at one junction end. The rearrangement joins TRBV29-1 to TRBJ2-1, with 12 bases aligning to TRBD2. Germline lookup yields CDR1 SQVTM and CDR2 ANQGSEA. This CDR3 has 17 residues. Written as DNA, the CDR3 is TGCAGCGTTGAAAGTCCTAGCGGGGGGGGATCCTACGATGAGCAGTTCTTC. Translated, it gives CSVESPSGGGSYDEQFF.

A few counts support this clonotype. This chain connects TRBV30 to TRBJ2-1, with D hard to call. This CDR3 comprises 12 residues. The germline gives CDR1 GTSNPN, CDR2 SVGIG (reference sequence). Trimming left V 2 bases short and J 8 bases short, with 10 bases between. This CDR3 reads CAWSLWTDEQFF. Written as DNA, the CDR3 is TGTGCCTGGAGTCTATGGACCGATGAGCAGTTCTTC.

The V gene is TRBV27, the J gene TRBJ2-3; possibly TRBD2 for D (5 bases). V gave up 6 bases and J gave up 2 bases, with 15 bases separating them. From germline, CDR1 is MNHEY and CDR2 SMNVEV (reference sequence). The CDR3 is 15 amino acids. DNA of the CDR3: TGTGCCAGCAGATGGACCGCGGGCTTCACAGATACGCAGTATTTT. It encodes CASRWTAGFTDTQYF.

The chain recombines TRBV7-2 with TRBJ1-2, with D perhaps TRBD1 (6 bases). The CDR3 runs 13 residues. Trimming removed 1 base from V and 7 bases from J, with 10 bases in between. Germline V gene data show CDR1 as SGHTA and CDR2 as FQGNSA. The CDR3 DNA reads as TGTGCCAGCAGCTTAGACAGGGCCCTTGGCTACACCTTC. Translated, it gives CASSLDRALGYTF.

The chain couples TRBV10-3 to TRBJ2-7, with 9 positions matching TRBD1. CDR3 size: 15 residues. V lost 9 bases to trimming and J lost 3 bases; unmatched junction nucleotides: 12. Germline V gene data show CDR1 as ENHRY and CDR2 as SYGVKD. The CDR3 bases are TGTGCCATTACAACATCCGGGACAGGGTGCTACGAGCAGTACTTC. It specifies CAITTSGTGCYEQYF.

CDR3 in DNA: TGTGCCACCAGTGATCGACAGGACCTTAACAATGAGCAGTTCTTC. Protein sequence: CATSDRQDLNNEQFF. The chain employs TRBV24-1 and TRBJ2-1; D is perhaps TRBD1 (6 bases). CDR1 and CDR2 from the germline V gene are KGHDR and SFDVKD. V was trimmed by 3 bases and J by 5 bases, leaving 13 bases between them. This CDR3 has 15 residues.

J is TRBJ2-2 and V is TRBV7-6; D perhaps matches TRBD2 (6 bases). Per germline, CDR1 SGHVS and CDR2 FNYEAQ. V was pared by 5 bases and J by 1 base, with 14 bases between. This CDR3 region has 16 residues. CDR3 residues: CASSMEQTRNTGELFF. The CDR3, as DNA: TGTGCCAGCAGCATGGAACAGACTAGGAACACCGGGGAGCTGTTTTTT. Full variable domain (outside the CDR3, taken from reference TRBV7-6 and TRBJ2-2): GAGVSQSPRYKVTKRGQDVALRCDPISGHVSLYWYRQALGQGPEFLTYFNYEAQQDKSGLPNDRFSAERPEGSISTLTIQRTEQRDSAMYRCASSMEQTRNTGELFFGEGSRLTVL.

This clonotype was counted a single time. This chain connects TRBV12-3 or TRBV12-4 to TRBJ2-3, with 12 positions matching TRBD2. This CDR3 is built from 14 residues. V trimming: 6 bases; J trimming: 5 bases; junction bases outside the gene matches: 3. DNA for the CDR3: TGTGCCAGCAGGGGGGGACTAGCGGGAGATACGCAGTATTTT. As protein: CASRGGLAGDTQYF.